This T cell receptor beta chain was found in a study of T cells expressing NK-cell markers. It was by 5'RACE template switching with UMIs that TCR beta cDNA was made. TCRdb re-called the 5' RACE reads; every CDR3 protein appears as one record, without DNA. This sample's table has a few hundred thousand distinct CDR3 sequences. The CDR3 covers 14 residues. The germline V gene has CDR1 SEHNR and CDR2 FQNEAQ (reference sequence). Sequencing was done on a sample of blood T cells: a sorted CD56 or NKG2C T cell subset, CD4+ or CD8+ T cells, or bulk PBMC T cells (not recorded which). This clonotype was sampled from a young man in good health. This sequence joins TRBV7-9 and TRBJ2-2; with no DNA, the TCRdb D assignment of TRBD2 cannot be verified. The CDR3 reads CASSSAGNTGELFF.